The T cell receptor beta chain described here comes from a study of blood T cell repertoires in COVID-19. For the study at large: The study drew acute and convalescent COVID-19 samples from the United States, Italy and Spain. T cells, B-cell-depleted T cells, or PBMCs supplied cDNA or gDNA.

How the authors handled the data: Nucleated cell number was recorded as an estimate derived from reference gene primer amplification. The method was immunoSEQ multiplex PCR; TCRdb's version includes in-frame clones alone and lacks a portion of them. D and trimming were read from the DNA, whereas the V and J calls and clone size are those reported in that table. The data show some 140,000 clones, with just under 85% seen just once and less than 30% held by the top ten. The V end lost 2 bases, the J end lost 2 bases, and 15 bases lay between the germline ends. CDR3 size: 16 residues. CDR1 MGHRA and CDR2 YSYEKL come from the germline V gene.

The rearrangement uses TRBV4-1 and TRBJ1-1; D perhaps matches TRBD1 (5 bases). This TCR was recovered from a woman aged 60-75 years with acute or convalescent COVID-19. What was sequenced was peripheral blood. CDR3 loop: CASSQKAGPKNTEAFF. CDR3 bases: TGCGCCAGCAGCCAAAAGGCAGGGCCTAAAAACACTGAAGCTTTCTTT.